These T cell receptor beta chains were read from a single sample in a study of graft-versus-host responses after intestinal transplantation. No antigens are known for them. This table comes from immunoSEQ multiplex PCR, and its TCRdb copy is limited to in-frame clones, with some not included. The sample records over 75,000 clones, 88% being singletons. The sequenced sample was unstimulated CD4+ T cells sorted from spleen or lymph node cells, obtained before transplant. These receptors were obtained from a human donor who was the organ donor for an intestinal transplant. CDR3s include the opening cysteine and the closing phenylalanine or tryptophan. The D gene is left open where the match is weak. Clone size is stated in some rows and not others, as once, few, many or a class when expanded.

d_gene	abundance	len	v_gene	j_gene	CDR3aa	CDR3nt
NA	NA	15	TRBV11-2	TRBJ2-2	CASSLTRGSTGELFF	TGTGCCAGCAGCTTAACCAGGGGATCCACCGGGGAGCTGTTTTTT
TRBD2	NA	15	TRBV2	TRBJ2-1	CASSRTSGAHNEQFF	TGTGCCAGCTCCCGGACTAGCGGGGCCCACAATGAGCAGTTCTTC
NA	few	14	TRBV6-5	TRBJ2-7	CASSYLASAYEQYF	TGTGCCAGCAGTTACCTGGCTAGCGCCTACGAGCAGTACTTC
NA	NA	15	TRBV15	TRBJ2-2	CATSRGRGITGELFF	TGTGCCACCAGCAGAGGTAGAGGTATCACCGGGGAGCTGTTTTTT
TRBD1	NA	17	TRBV11-2	TRBJ2-1	CASRTNQPGTGNNEQFF	TGTGCCAGCAGAACAAACCAACCCGGGACAGGAAACAATGAGCAGTTCTTC
TRBD2	NA	13	TRBV19	TRBJ2-7	CATAGDFSYEQYF	TGTGCCACCGCGGGGGACTTCTCCTACGAGCAGTACTTC
NA	NA	14	TRBV4-3	TRBJ1-1	CASSLQVSGLEAFF	TGCGCCAGCAGCCTACAGGTATCCGGCCTTGAAGCTTTCTTT
NA	NA	14	TRBV5-8	TRBJ2-5	CASSQDWEQETQYF	TGTGCCAGCAGCCAGGACTGGGAACAAGAGACCCAGTACTTC
NA	NA	15	TRBV9	TRBJ1-4	CASSGTGYEDEKLFF	TGTGCCAGCAGCGGAACAGGGTACGAGGATGAAAAACTGTTTTTT
NA	NA	16	TRBV19	TRBJ2-2	CASSIWGQGNTGELFF	TGTGCCAGTAGTATATGGGGTCAGGGGAACACCGGGGAGCTGTTTTTT
NA	NA	18	TRBV5-4	TRBJ2-5	CASSLLVKSGQDGETQYF	TGTGCCAGCAGCTTGCTAGTAAAGAGCGGGCAAGACGGGGAGACCCAGTACTTC
TRBD2	NA	16	TRBV5-1	TRBJ2-7	CASSPAGGGSYYEQYF	TGCGCCAGCAGCCCGGCCGGCGGCGGGAGTTACTACGAGCAGTACTTC
NA	NA	13	TRBV6-1	TRBJ2-5	CASSFSFRETQYF	TGTGCCAGCAGTTTCTCTTTTCGGGAGACCCAGTACTTC
NA	once	11	TRBV30	TRBJ1-2	CARNGGYGYTF	TGTGCCCGCAACGGGGGATATGGCTACACCTTC
NA	NA	11	TRBV27	TRBJ2-7	CASSGAYEQYF	TGTGCCAGCAGTGGAGCCTACGAGCAGTACTTC
NA	NA	16	TRBV4-2	TRBJ1-2	CASSQSGGGRGHGYTF	TGTGCCAGCAGCCAATCTGGGGGGGGGCGAGGTCATGGCTACACCTTC
TRBD1	once	15	TRBV5-1	TRBJ2-5	CASSLVRGLQETQYF	TGCGCCAGCAGCTTGGTTAGGGGGCTCCAAGAGACCCAGTACTTC
TRBD1	NA	16	TRBV18	TRBJ1-3	CASSPGTGWAGNTIYF	TGTGCCAGCTCACCTGGGACAGGGTGGGCTGGAAACACCATATATTTT
TRBD1	NA	13	TRBV6-6	TRBJ1-1	CASNPDRGTEAFF	TGTGCCAGCAACCCAGACAGGGGCACTGAAGCTTTCTTT
TRBD1	NA	15	TRBV30	TRBJ1-2	CAWSLGTEHNYGYTF	TGTGCCTGGAGCCTCGGGACAGAGCATAACTATGGCTACACCTTC
NA	once	15	TRBV6-5	TRBJ2-6	CASSSQVSGANVLTF	TGTGCCAGCAGTTCACAGGTCTCTGGGGCCAACGTCCTGACTTTC
NA	few	13	TRBV7-7	TRBJ2-1	CASSFGLEDEQFF	TGTGCTAGCAGCTTTGGTCTAGAGGATGAGCAGTTCTTC
NA	NA	16	TRBV7-9	TRBJ1-1	CASSFMGAGMNTEAFF	TGTGCCAGCAGCTTTATGGGGGCCGGGATGAACACTGAAGCTTTCTTT
TRBD2	NA	13	TRBV2	TRBJ2-3	CANSGTRSDTQYF	TGTGCCAACTCCGGGACTAGGAGCGATACGCAGTATTTT